These 17 T cell receptor beta chains were sequenced from one sample in a study of shared clonotypes between healthy human individuals. This table comes from immunoSEQ multiplex PCR, and its TCRdb copy is limited to in-frame clones, with some not included. The repertoire holds about 95,000 clones, with under 70% as singletons. Sequences were obtained from memory CD8+ T cells sorted from blood. Regarding subset: CD45RO+ cells pooled with CCR7-negative TemRA cells. The receptor set was obtained from a man aged 25 to 40 in good health.

The chain carries TRBV13 and TRBJ1-1, with TRBD1 matching over 8 bases. Germline CDR1 PRHDT, CDR2 FYEKMQ (reference sequence). V trimming: 5 bases; J trimming: 4 bases; junction bases outside the gene matches: 6. The CDR3 totals 14 residues. CDR3: CASSIRGPGTEAFF. The DNA for the CDR3 is TGTGCCAGCAGCATCAGGGGGCCTGGCACTGAAGCTTTCTTT.

CDR3 sequence (DNA): TGCGCCAGCAGCCAAGTTTGGGCAGGGGGACCCAATGAGCAGTTCTTC. Amino acid sequence: CASSQVWAGGPNEQFF. The rearrangement uses TRBV4-3 and TRBJ2-1; 7 bases are a match to TRBD1. The CDR3 length is 16 residues. Germline V lookup: CDR1 LGHNA, CDR2 YSLEER. Trimming took 1 base from V and 6 from J; bases not matched to a gene: 9.

This clone was counted a few times. Different DNA sequences within this sample yield the same CDR3. The CDR3 nucleotides read TGTGCCAGCAGCCCGATCTCCTACGAGCAGTACTTC. Encoded protein: CASSPISYEQYF. This rearrangement joins TRBV28 to TRBJ2-7; unclear D gene. The V and J ends lost 6 bases and 0 bases respectively, with 6 bases between them. This CDR3 has 12 residues. Germline assignment: CDR1 MDHEN and CDR2 SYDVKM.

This chain connects TRBV10-3 to TRBJ2-2, with D uncertain. The V gene's germline CDR1 is ENHRY and CDR2 SYGVKD. V gave up 3 bases and J gave up 8 bases, with 4 bases separating them. The CDR3 covers 11 residues. CDR3 DNA sequence: TGTGCCATCAGTGACGGGGGGGAGCTGTTTTTT. The encoded protein is CAISDGGELFF.

The genes are TRBV7-9 and TRBJ1-2; tentative D call: TRBD1 (5 bases). CDR3 length: 16 residues. Trimming took 8 bases from V and 5 from J, leaving 24 bases between them. Germline assignment: CDR1 SEHNR and CDR2 FQNEAQ (reference sequence). Here the CDR3 reads CASLSNHLRGEYGYTF. In DNA form, the CDR3 reads TGTGCCAGCCTCTCAAACCATCTGAGAGGGGAATATGGCTACACCTTC. Full variable domain (outside the CDR3, taken from reference TRBV7-9 and TRBJ1-2): DTGVSQNPRHKITKRGQNVTFRCDPISEHNRLYWYRQTLGQGPEFLTYFQNEAQLEKSRLLSDRFSAERPKGSFSTLEIQRTEQGDSAMYLCASLSNHLRGEYGYTFGSGTRLTVV.

The V call is TRBV28, the J call TRBJ1-3; TRBD1 might be the D (6 bases). V lost 4 bases, J lost 0 bases, and 19 bases lay in between. The CDR3 spans 18 residues. CDR1 is MDHEN and CDR2 is SYDVKM in the germline V gene. CDR3 loop: CASSSSGGTPDSGNTIYF. The CDR3, as DNA: TGTGCCAGCAGTTCGTCAGGAGGGACACCAGACTCTGGAAACACCATATATTTT.

This chain uses TRBV7-3 with TRBJ2-3, with TRBD2 as a possible D gene (6 bases). CDR1 is SGHTA, CDR2 FQGTGA, per germline. The CDR3 consists of 14 residues. Trimming shortened V by 3 bases and J by 3 bases, and 10 bases separated the two germline ends. DNA of the CDR3: TGTGCCAGCAGCTTTGGCGGGGAGACAGATACGCAGTATTTT. This encodes CASSFGGETDTQYF.

This chain links TRBV5-5 with TRBJ2-4, with D uncertain. CDR3 length: 17 residues. Germline loops: CDR1 SGHKS, CDR2 YYEKEE (reference sequence). V was pared by 1 base and J by 0 bases, with 14 bases between. The CDR3: CASSLFTQRLAKNIQYF. CDR3 sequence (DNA): TGTGCCAGCAGCTTGTTCACCCAGAGACTAGCCAAAAACATTCAGTACTTC. The whole variable domain, remainder taken from reference TRBV5-5 and TRBJ2-4, is DAGVTQSPTHLIKTRGQQVTLRCSPISGHKSVSWYQQVLGQGPQFIFQYYEKEERGRGNFPDRFSARQFPNYSSELNVNALLLGDSALYLCASSLFTQRLAKNIQYFGAGTRLSVL.

This clone was detected only a few times. The chain is built from TRBV9 and TRBJ2-3; D is undetermined. CDR3 length: 13 amino acids. V gave up 0 bases and J gave up 6 bases, with 8 bases separating them. Germline V gene sequence: CDR1 SGDLS, CDR2 YYNGEE. The CDR3 bases are TGTGCCAGCAGCGTAGGACAAAGGGATACGCAGTATTTT. The encoded protein is CASSVGQRDTQYF.

This chain connects TRBV2 to TRBJ2-7, with TRBD2 matching over 12 bases. The germline CDR1 and CDR2 sequences are SNHLY and FYNNEI. The CDR3 totals 14 residues. The junction had 3 bases not matched to a gene; V was cut back by 6 bases and J by 3 bases. CDR3 in amino acids: CASRTSGGYYEQYF. CDR3 bases: TGTGCCAGCAGAACTAGCGGGGGGTACTACGAGCAGTACTTC.

J is TRBJ2-6 and V is TRBV7-9; D call uncertain. Germline V gives CDR1 SEHNR, CDR2 FQNEAQ (reference sequence). The CDR3 length is 18 residues. Trimming cost V 5 bases and J 1 base, with 18 bases left between them. The CDR3 DNA reads as TGTGCCAGCAGCCCTAGGCCGATAGACGTGTCTGGGGCCAACGTCCTGACTTTC. Protein sequence: CASSPRPIDVSGANVLTF.

This rearrangement joins TRBV5-4 to TRBJ2-5; 9 positions match TRBD1. The V and J ends lost 4 bases and 1 base, in that order; junction bases with no gene match: 5. The V gene's germline CDR1 is SGHNT and CDR2 YYREEE (reference sequence). This CDR3 comprises 15 residues. CDR3: CASSGTGSLQETQYF. CDR3 sequence (DNA): TGTGCCAGCAGCGGGACAGGGTCCCTCCAAGAGACCCAGTACTTC. The full variable domain, completed using reference TRBV5-4 and TRBJ2-5, is ETGVTQSPTHLIKTRGQQVTLRCSSQSGHNTVSWYQQALGQGPQFIFQYYREEENGRGNFPPRFSGLQFPNYSSELNVNALELDDSALYLCASSGTGSLQETQYFGPGTRLLVL.

This clone was seen ten or more times. The sample contains more than one DNA sequence encoding this CDR3. The chain links TRBV28 to TRBJ2-7; TRBD2 is a possible D gene (6 bases). The CDR3 covers 13 residues. Per the germline V gene, CDR1 is MDHEN and CDR2 is SYDVKM. Trimming cost V 8 bases and J 3 bases, with 14 bases left between them. The chain's CDR3 is CASSLGTDYEQYF. In DNA form, the CDR3 reads TGTGCCAGCTCGCTGGGGACTGACTACGAGCAGTACTTC.

The table lists this clone with many counts. This rearrangement joins TRBV5-6 to TRBJ2-2; TRBD1 might be the D (5 bases). CDR1 SGHDT and CDR2 YYEEEE come from the germline V gene. This CDR3 contains 18 residues. V shed 1 base and J shed 5 bases, with 21 bases lying between them. CDR3: CASSLLGPGPLETGELFF. Here the CDR3 DNA reads TGTGCCAGCAGCTTGCTGGGGCCAGGACCCCTAGAGACCGGGGAGCTGTTTTTT.

As regards this clone: The junction differs from germline at one of its ends, possibly a read error. This chain uses TRBV7-9 with TRBJ2-7; 8 nucleotides match TRBD2. The germline gives CDR1 SEHNR, CDR2 FQNEAQ (reference sequence). This CDR3 region has 12 residues. The CDR3 spells CASSLEGTSRDF. The DNA for the CDR3 is TGTGCCAGCAGCTTAGAGGGGACTAGTAGAGACTTC.

The J gene is TRBJ1-2, the V gene TRBV28; D is ambiguous. Trimming removed 3 bases at V and 5 bases at J, with 16 bases between. From germline, CDR1 is MDHEN and CDR2 SYDVKM. The CDR3 length is 15 residues. CDR3 bases: TGTGCCAGCAGTTTCCCCTGGGGTCAACGGTATGGCTACACCTTC. This sequence encodes CASSFPWGQRYGYTF.

CDR3 sequence (DNA): TGTGCCAGCAGTATAAGGACTAGCGGGACCTTTAGCACAGATACGCAGTATTTT. Translating gives CASSIRTSGTFSTDTQYF. The chain combines TRBV9 with TRBJ2-3; 12 bases map to TRBD2. There are 18 residues in the CDR3. Germline V gene sequence: CDR1 SGDLS, CDR2 YYNGEE. The ends lost 5 bases at V and 0 bases at J; junction bases unmatched: 10.